This TCR beta chain was identified during a study of T cell repertoires in cytomegalovirus infection (dated by TCRdb to 2018 to 2020). About the full investigation: The HLA type of each donor mattered for the analysis, because public TCR beta signatures pointed to carriage of CMV infection along with the matching HLA type.

On this clonotype itself: Its target antigen remains unknown. Per-base qualities were not stored, and no clone one base away is much larger.

Reads for this sample came from an Illumina HiSeq 1500. TCRdb applied fastp at Q25 and MiXCR to the public reads, then kept only in-frame beta chains. A single entry per CDR3 protein holds the most common genes and DNA from its merged rows. For this sample the table gives more than 150,000 distinct CDR3 sequences, of which around 24% were detected only once. The top ten hold roughly 9.7% of the sample. General findings and caveats noted by the study authors: Cumulative frequency of public TCR beta family members discriminated carriers of CMV infection plus the relevant HLA type in this cohort and an independent approximately 340-donor cohort. The ex vivo response was dominated by HLA-C-restricted CMV-specific TCR beta clonotypes, which also provided the single most frequent clonotype in two of eight donors.

The material sequenced was PBMCs. The clonotype originates from a human donor in good health (CMV status not recorded). Some clones in this sample may be carry-over from other donors' samples.

The CDR3 has the sequence CASSLAGDEAFF. In nucleotides, the sequence is TGTGCCAGCAGCTTAGCGGGTGATGAAGCTTTCTTT. The V and J genes are TRBV7-6 and TRBJ1-1, with the D segment identity uncertain. V is cut by 0 bases and J by 7 bases, and the space between the germline ends is 6 bases. From the germline V gene, CDR1 is SGHVS and CDR2 is FNYEAQ. The CDR3 numbers 12 residues from cysteine through phenylalanine. CDR3 DNA only is kept here, 36 bases in frame from base 1.